One sample yielded the 8 T cell receptor beta chains listed below, sequenced in a study of CD8+ T cells in alopecia areata (dated by TCRdb to between 2018 and 2020). The meaning of the sample's time point label: baseline before oral tofacitinib. The library relied on the immunoSEQ multiplex PCR assay. For TCR sequencing, RNA was extracted from every sample and reverse transcribed into cDNA to serve as template. In TCRdb, the immuneACCESS table is reduced to in-frame sequences with V and J assigned. These tables do not hold every clone; where another copy was compared, an unresolved V gene accounts for under half, and the others remain unexplained. The sample includes more than 100,000 clones, with around three fifths observed a single time. The biggest ten clones account for 3.5% to 5% of the sample. The material sequenced was CD4+ T cells sorted from blood, taken at week 0. These receptors originate from a human donor with alopecia areata.

The chain carries TRBV11-2 and TRBJ1-2, with D unclear. V was clipped by 5 bases and J by 5 bases, with 9 bases between them. There are 12 residues in the CDR3. From germline, CDR1 is SGHAT and CDR2 FQNNGV. CDR3 nucleotides: TGTGCCAGCAGCCCCGGCCCTTATGGCTACACCTTC. Protein sequence: CASSPGPYGYTF. The full variable domain, its missing parts supplied by reference TRBV11-2 and TRBJ1-2, is EAGVAQSPRYKIIEKRQSVAFWCNPISGHATLYWYQQILGQGPKLLIQFQNNGVVDDSQLPKDRFSAERLKGVDSTLKIQPAKLEDSAVYLCASSPGPYGYTFGSGTRLTVV.

The chain recombines TRBV18 with TRBJ1-2; a possible D gene is TRBD1 (5 bases). V lost 5 bases to trimming and J lost 4 bases, with 11 bases between them. Germline CDR1 reads KGHSH; CDR2 reads LQKENI. This CDR3 spans 13 amino acids. The CDR3 nucleotides are TGTGCCAGCTCAGACGGGGGAGGCTATGGCTACACCTTC. Its protein product is CASSDGGGYGYTF.

CDR3 sequence: CASSYAREGETQYF. In DNA, the CDR3 is TGTGCCAGCAGTTATGCCCGTGAGGGGGAGACCCAGTACTTC. The chain couples TRBV7-2 to TRBJ2-5, with D perhaps given as TRBD1 or TRBD2 (5 bases each). Germline V gene lookup returns CDR1 SGHTA and CDR2 FQGNSA. Deletions cut 6 bases from V and 5 bases from J, with 16 bases between. The CDR3 loop spans 14 amino acids.

There are a few counts of this clone. The J gene is TRBJ2-5, the V gene TRBV5-1; 13 bases are a match to TRBD2. J was trimmed by 2 bases and V by 4 bases; bases with no gene match: 5. The germline CDR1 and CDR2 sequences are SGHRS and YFSETQ. This CDR3 comprises 16 residues. The CDR3 loop reads CASSRRLAGGQETQYF. The CDR3 nucleotides are TGCGCCAGCAGCCGCCGACTAGCGGGGGGACAAGAGACCCAGTACTTC.

The chain carries TRBV7-9 and TRBJ2-6; D might be TRBD1 (6 bases). Germline V lookup: CDR1 SEHNR, CDR2 FQNEAQ (reference sequence). V was clipped by 4 bases and J by 3 bases, with 13 bases between them. The CDR3 runs 16 residues. In nucleotides, the CDR3 is TGTGCCAGCAGCTCACTAACAGGGTATGGGGCCAACGTCCTGACTTTC. Residues: CASSSLTGYGANVLTF.

This clone was observed a few times. The rearrangement uses TRBV2 and TRBJ2-1; D remains ambiguous. Germline CDR1 reads SNHLY; CDR2 reads FYNNEI. This CDR3 has 13 amino acids. V lost 7 bases to trimming and J lost 7 bases, with 14 bases between them. The CDR3 coding sequence is TGTGCCAGCATCCGCGGTTTGGGGAATGAGCAGTTCTTC. Residues: CASIRGLGNEQFF.

The J gene is TRBJ2-5, the V gene TRBV27, with a weak D call TRBD2 (6 bases). CDR3 length equals 14 residues. Deletions cut 1 base from V and 4 bases from J, with 10 bases between. Germline CDR1 is MNHEY and CDR2 is SMNVEV (reference sequence). CDR3 sequence: CASSLYPEGETQYF. Here the CDR3 DNA reads TGTGCCAGCAGTTTATACCCGGAGGGAGAGACCCAGTACTTC.

The rearrangement joins TRBV6-5 to TRBJ2-1; 9 positions match TRBD2. J lost 4 bases, V lost 2 bases, and 3 bases had no gene match. In germline, CDR1 is MNHEY, CDR2 SVGAGI. The CDR3 runs to 15 residues. The CDR3 DNA reads as TGTGCCAGCAGTTACACGGCGGGGGGGTACAATGAGCAGTTCTTC. Protein: CASSYTAGGYNEQFF.